This T cell receptor (beta chain) was captured by sequencing in a study of T cells in Graves' hyperthyroidism and ophthalmopathy. Regions amplified from RNA transcripts were the TCR beta CDR3 regions. TCR CDR3 regions were first amplified by RT-PCR with HTBI primers. TCRdb ran MiXCR on the multiplex PCR reads and lists one entry per CDR3 protein. Among hundreds of thousands of distinct CDR3 sequences, around a sixth were seen once, and the ten largest hold around 15%. Many counts were recorded for this clonotype. These patients, aged 18 to 65, had recently diagnosed hyperthyroidism lasting under 2 months. Patients were excluded for uncontrolled infection, other autoimmune disease, pregnancy or lactation. V shed 5 bases, J shed 5 bases, and the junction held 11 bases outside the gene matches. This CDR3 region has 15 residues. Germline CDR1 is MNHNS and CDR2 is SASEGT.

Source material: blood. V usage is TRBV6-1 and J usage is TRBJ1-2; 7 bases are a match to TRBD1. This clonotype was obtained from a woman between 50 and 59 years old with Graves' hyperthyroidism that later progressed to Graves' ophthalmopathy. Here the CDR3 DNA reads TGTGCCAGCAGTCAAGGACAGGTTGCTGGTTATGGCTACACCTTC. Its protein is CASSQGQVAGYGYTF.